These T cell receptor beta chains were read from a single sample in a study of T-cell reconstitution after alpha-beta-depleted transplantation in children. TCRdb independently ran MiXCR on the PCR reads; one entry per CDR3 protein. This table holds 700,000 to 950,000 distinct CDR3 sequences, about 15% found once. The specimen comprised PBMCs, mostly from graft donor cells, sampled 360 days after TCRalphabeta/CD19-depleted stem cell transplant. These receptor sequences come from a male patient under 18 who had a stem cell transplant for acute lymphoblastic leukemia, so the T cells may come from the graft donor. Both conserved end residues are part of each CDR3. A D gene is named only where the DNA matches it firmly. Size is omitted from some rows. Given values are once, few, many or a class for expanded clones.

>-|-|TRBJ2-7|TRBV10-3
CAISEGTPGEQYF
TGTGCCATCAGTGAGGGGACCCCAGGCGAGCAGTACTTC
>-|-|TRBJ2-2|TRBV24-1
CATSWAGLNTGELFF
TGTGCCACCAGTTGGGCAGGACTGAACACCGGGGAGCTGTTTTTT
>-|TRBD1|TRBJ1-4|TRBV20-1
CSARDLKDRTGEKLFF
TGCAGTGCTAGAGATCTTAAGGACAGGACCGGGGAAAAACTGTTTTTT
>few|TRBD2|TRBJ2-7|TRBV6-5
CASSYGLALNYEQYF
TGTGCCAGCAGTTACGGACTAGCGCTGAACTACGAGCAGTACTTC
>-|-|TRBJ2-1|TRBV7-2
CASSRLGVYNEQFF
TGTGCCAGCAGCCGACTAGGGGTTTACAATGAGCAGTTCTTC
>-|TRBD2|TRBJ2-5|TRBV10-2
CASSEWTSGREETQYF
TGCGCCAGCAGTGAGTGGACTAGCGGGAGAGAAGAGACCCAGTACTTC
>many|TRBD2|TRBJ2-3|TRBV12-3/TRBV12-4
CASSLSGRSTDTQYF
TGTGCCAGCAGTTTGTCCGGGAGGAGCACAGATACGCAGTATTTT
>-|TRBD1|TRBJ2-5|TRBV3-1
CASSRLRGLSGETQYF
TGTGCCAGCAGCCGATTAAGGGGGCTGTCGGGGGAGACCCAGTACTTC
>-|-|TRBJ2-3|TRBV20-1
CSARDQERVTDTQYF
TGCAGTGCTAGAGATCAAGAGCGGGTGACAGATACGCAGTATTTT
>few|TRBD2|TRBJ2-3|TRBV20-1
CSARGTSGRARGF
TGCAGTGCTAGAGGGACTAGCGGGAGGGCCCGAGGGTTT
>-|TRBD2|TRBJ2-4|TRBV15
CATSSSFAGGPVSDIQYF
TGTGCCACCAGCTCCTCGTTCGCGGGAGGGCCCGTATCGGACATTCAGTACTTC
>-|-|TRBJ1-4|TRBV7-9
CASSAGKLFF
TGTGCCAGCTCCGCCGGGAAACTGTTTTTT
>-|TRBD2|TRBJ2-7|TRBV15
CATSRSRLAGVYEQYF
TGTGCCACCAGCAGAAGTAGACTAGCGGGAGTATACGAGCAGTACTTC
>-|TRBD2|TRBJ2-7|TRBV20-1
CSARDRASGVAYEQYF
TGCAGTGCTAGAGATAGGGCTAGCGGGGTTGCCTACGAGCAGTACTTC
>few|-|TRBJ2-3|TRBV10-3
CATGRPDTDTQYF
TGTGCCACCGGGAGACCTGACACAGATACGCAGTATTTT
>-|TRBD2|TRBJ2-1|TRBV7-3
CASSAAIAGGEKQFF
TGTGCCAGCAGCGCAGCCATAGCGGGAGGAGAAAAGCAGTTCTTC
>-|TRBD2|TRBJ2-4|TRBV18
CASSRTSTKNIQYF
TGTGCCAGCTCACGGACTAGTACCAAAAACATTCAGTACTTC
>many|-|TRBJ2-7|TRBV4-1
CASSQGPGVHEQYF
TGCGCCAGCAGCCAAGGCCCGGGGGTGCACGAGCAGTACTTC
>-|TRBD1|TRBJ2-5|TRBV9
CASSTRDRESLETQYF
TGTGCCAGCAGCACCCGGGACAGGGAAAGTTTGGAGACCCAGTACTTC
>-|TRBD1|TRBJ2-6|TRBV5-1
CASSLGGTGSGANVLTF
TGCGCCAGCAGCTTGGGGGGGACAGGGTCCGGGGCCAACGTCCTGACTTTC
>few|-|TRBJ2-3|TRBV7-9
CASSSGSSPMWLDTQYF
TGTGCCAGCAGCTCAGGCAGCAGCCCCATGTGGCTGGATACGCAGTATTTT
>few|TRBD2|TRBJ2-7|TRBV20-1
CSALLAGVSYEQYF
TGCAGTGCTTTACTAGCGGGAGTCTCCTACGAGCAGTACTTC
>few|-|TRBJ2-7|TRBV20-1
CSARVVGSASYEQYF
TGCAGTGCTAGAGTGGTCGGGAGTGCTTCCTACGAGCAGTACTTC
>-|-|TRBJ2-7|TRBV11-2
CASSLVFGSSYEQYF
TGTGCCAGCAGCTTAGTGTTTGGCAGCTCCTACGAGCAGTACTTC
>-|-|TRBJ1-5|TRBV7-2
CASSLGRNRNQPQHF
TGTGCCAGCAGCTTGGGCAGGAATAGGAATCAGCCCCAGCATTTT
>few|-|TRBJ1-1|TRBV6-5
CASSYYFFRGNTEAFF
TGTGCCAGCAGTTACTACTTTTTCAGGGGGAACACTGAAGCTTTCTTT
>many|-|TRBJ1-3|TRBV27
CASSVSPGVLNTIYF
TGTGCCAGCAGCGTCTCTCCAGGGGTATTGAACACCATATATTTT
>once|TRBD1|TRBJ2-1|TRBV11-2
CASSLGTGVHLQVF
TGTGCCAGCAGCTTAGGGACAGGGGTCCACTTACAGGTCTTC
>-|TRBD2|TRBJ2-3|TRBV5-6
CASSTRGSGRVADTQYF
TGTGCCAGCAGCACGCGGGGTAGCGGGAGGGTTGCAGATACGCAGTATTTT
>many|-|TRBJ2-7|TRBV6-5
CASSYLSGINTGGEQYF
TGTGCCAGCAGTTATTTAAGCGGCATCAACACCGGGGGCGAGCAGTACTTC
>few|TRBD1|TRBJ1-3|TRBV10-3
CASQGVMGNTIYF
TGTGCCAGCCAGGGGGTGATGGGAAACACCATATATTTT
>few|-|TRBJ1-2|TRBV12-3/TRBV12-4
CASSLIQDVANYGYTF
TGTGCCAGCAGTTTAATACAGGATGTGGCTAACTATGGCTACACCTTC
>-|-|TRBJ2-2|TRBV20-1
CSARAVSSYTGELFF
TGCAGTGCTAGAGCTGTGTCCTCTTACACCGGGGAGCTGTTTTTT
>-|-|TRBJ2-3|TRBV20-1
CSARLWGEDTTTDTQYF
TGCAGTGCTAGGCTCTGGGGCGAGGACACAACCACAGATACGCAGTATTTT
>few|TRBD2|TRBJ2-2|TRBV11-1
CASSLISVGGTRPPNTGELFF
TGTGCCAGCAGCTTAATTTCAGTTGGCGGGACTAGGCCCCCAAACACCGGGGAGCTGTTTTTT
>-|TRBD1|TRBJ2-2|TRBV12-3/TRBV12-4
CAYRGRNTGELFF
TGTGCCTACAGGGGGCGGAACACCGGGGAGCTGTTTTTT
>few|-|TRBJ1-1|TRBV4-1
CASSQGPLHYMGGTEAFF
TGCGCCAGCAGCCAAGGTCCCCTTCACTACATGGGAGGCACTGAAGCTTTCTTT
>-|-|TRBJ2-5|TRBV5-1
CASSWTTIETQYF
TGCGCCAGCAGCTGGACCACCATAGAGACCCAGTACTTC
>-|TRBD1|TRBJ2-1|TRBV29-1
CSVDRGRLDEQFF
TGCAGCGTGGACAGGGGGCGTCTAGATGAGCAGTTCTTC
>-|-|TRBJ2-7|TRBV5-1
CASSLSSQGYHEQYF
TGCGCCAGCAGCTTGTCTTCTCAGGGGTACCACGAGCAGTACTTC
>-|-|TRBJ1-1|TRBV12-3/TRBV12-4
CASSSPPGNNTEAFF
TGTGCCAGCAGTTCCCCACCGGGGAACAACACTGAAGCTTTCTTT
>few|TRBD2|TRBJ2-7|TRBV9
CASSFTSEEYEQYF
TGTGCCAGCAGCTTCACTAGCGAAGAGTACGAGCAGTACTTC
>few|-|TRBJ2-1|TRBV5-5
CASSLAGSINEQFF
TGTGCCAGCAGCTTGGCCGGCAGCATCAATGAGCAGTTCTTC
>-|TRBD2|TRBJ2-3|TRBV5-5
CASSFWTRRLPDTQYF
TGTGCCAGCAGCTTTTGGACTAGGCGGCTTCCCGATACGCAGTATTTT
>few|TRBD2|TRBJ2-1|TRBV20-1
CSARAPSGSVDSYNEQFF
TGCAGTGCTAGAGCACCTAGCGGGAGTGTAGACTCCTACAATGAGCAGTTCTTC
>-|-|TRBJ2-2|TRBV7-9
CASSSTTQLSPPGELFF
TGTGCCAGCAGCTCTACCACCCAATTGAGCCCCCCCGGGGAGCTGTTTTTT
>many|-|TRBJ1-1|TRBV20-1
CSARDNLNTEAFF
TGCAGTGCTAGGGACAACTTGAACACTGAAGCTTTCTTT
>few|-|TRBJ2-7|TRBV28
CASSFRSSVLYEQYF
TGTGCCAGCAGTTTCCGGTCCAGCGTGCTCTACGAGCAGTACTTC
>-|TRBD2|TRBJ2-1|TRBV9
CASSSREGSYNEQFF
TGTGCCAGCAGCAGTAGGGAGGGCTCCTACAATGAGCAGTTCTTC
>-|TRBD1|TRBJ1-6|TRBV20-1
CSADVAGTGNSPLHF
TGCAGTGCTGACGTCGCCGGGACAGGGAATTCACCCCTCCACTTT
>few|-|TRBJ2-2|TRBV7-8
CASSLRGVTGELFF
TGTGCCAGCAGCTTAAGGGGAGTCACCGGGGAGCTGTTTTTT
>few|TRBD2|TRBJ2-5|TRBV29-1
CSGRAGGLAETQYF
TGCAGCGGGCGAGCGGGAGGGCTAGCGGAGACCCAGTACTTC
>many|-|TRBJ2-2|TRBV29-1
CSVLVDMGTGELFF
TGCAGCGTTCTCGTAGACATGGGGACCGGGGAGCTGTTTTTT
>-|TRBD2|TRBJ2-7|TRBV5-1
CASSPGLGMGEQYF
TGCGCCAGCAGCCCAGGACTAGGAATGGGCGAGCAGTACTTC
>-|-|TRBJ1-1|TRBV7-9
CASFPDRHTEAFF
TGTGCCAGCTTTCCGGACCGCCACACTGAAGCTTTCTTT